A single sample is the source of the 25 T cell receptor beta chains below, sequenced in a study of blood T cells in healthy people across ages. Primed by a sample-barcoded 5' primer and a J-beta primer mix, a second PCR proceeded for 7 to 11 cycles. TCRdb ran MiXCR on the 5' RACE reads and lists one entry per CDR3 protein. Of about 1.1 million distinct CDR3 sequences in the sample, 35% to 45% were seen once. The sample taken for sequencing was blood. The receptor set was obtained from a man aged 18 to 29 in good health.

V is TRBV20-1 and J is TRBJ2-2; 9 positions match TRBD2. CDR3 size: 18 residues. Germline V lookup: CDR1 DFQATT, CDR2 SNEGSKA (reference sequence). V lost 0 bases and J lost 2; bases outside the gene matches: 10. The CDR3 spells CSARDVRSGGFNTGELFF. As DNA, the CDR3 is TGCAGTGCTAGAGACGTACGTAGCGGGGGTTTTAACACCGGGGAGCTGTTTTTT.

In DNA form, the CDR3 reads TGCAGTGCGATTGGGGGTGGCTACACCTTC. Amino acid sequence: CSAIGGGYTF. The chain uses TRBV20-1 and TRBJ1-2; possibly TRBD1 for D (5 bases). The CDR3 covers 10 residues. The V end lost 6 bases, the J end lost 7 bases, and 9 bases lay between the germline ends. The germline gives CDR1 DFQATT, CDR2 SNEGSKA (reference sequence).

This clonotype showed up just a few times. V and J are TRBV11-2 and TRBJ1-1; D is possibly TRBD1 (5 bases). The V gene's germline CDR1 is SGHAT and CDR2 FQNNGV. The CDR3 contains 15 residues. Trimming cost V 3 bases and J 3 bases, with 14 bases left between them. The CDR3 loop reads CASSFRGAGYTEAFF. The CDR3 DNA reads as TGTGCCAGCAGCTTTAGAGGGGCTGGGTACACTGAAGCTTTCTTT.

The count of this clonotype is one. V is TRBV29-1 and J is TRBJ2-3, with TRBD1 as a possible D gene (5 bases). V shed 5 bases and J shed 6 bases, with 18 bases lying between them. Germline V gives CDR1 SQVTM, CDR2 ANQGSEA. The CDR3 spans 14 residues. The CDR3 loop reads CSVPIDSFGDTQYF. The CDR3 DNA is TGCAGCGTTCCTATCGACAGTTTTGGGGATACGCAGTATTTT.

This rearrangement joins TRBV11-2 to TRBJ1-1; the D is unclear. This CDR3 is 12 amino acids long. The germline gives CDR1 SGHAT, CDR2 FQNNGV. Trimming removed 4 bases at V and 11 bases at J, with 14 bases between. This chain's CDR3 is CASSYGGFGAFF. The CDR3 coding sequence is TGTGCCAGCAGCTACGGAGGGTTTGGGGCTTTCTTT.

This chain links TRBV7-2 with TRBJ2-3, with 11 bases matching TRBD2. The CDR3 length is 15 residues. Germline V gene sequence: CDR1 SGHTA, CDR2 FQGNSA. Trimming at V came to 6 bases and at J to 0 bases, leaving 2 bases not matched to a gene. For the CDR3, the DNA is TGTGCCAGCAGATCTAGCGGGGGGAGCACAGATACGCAGTATTTT. Translated: CASRSSGGSTDTQYF.

CDR3 protein: CASSYSWAVQDYGYTF. The CDR3 DNA sequence: TGTGCCAGCAGTTACTCGTGGGCCGTGCAGGACTATGGCTACACCTTC. The chain joins TRBV6-6 to TRBJ1-2; D is unclear. Germline V gene lookup returns CDR1 MNHNY and CDR2 SVGAGI (reference sequence). Trimming shortened V by 0 bases and J by 3 bases, and 14 bases separated the two germline ends. The CDR3 runs to 16 residues.

This chain uses TRBV5-6 with TRBJ2-2; D gene uncertain. V lost 0 bases and J 3 bases, leaving 18 bases between the germline ends. CDR1 is SGHDT and CDR2 is YYEEEE in the germline V gene. CDR3 length: 18 residues. CDR3 in amino acids: CASSLVRANIWDTGELFF. The CDR3 DNA reads TGTGCCAGCAGCTTGGTTCGGGCGAACATTTGGGACACCGGGGAGCTGTTTTTT.

About this clonotype: The junction departs from the called germline gene at one end, perhaps through a read error. The chain combines TRBV10-3 with TRBJ1-1, with TRBD1 as a possible D gene (5 bases). Per germline, CDR1 ENHRY and CDR2 SYGVKD. The CDR3 runs to 15 residues. CDR3: CAISGGTGMNTGAFF. The CDR3 coding sequence is TGTGCCATCAGTGGGGGCACCGGGATGAACACTGGAGCTTTCTTT.

This chain connects TRBV14 to TRBJ1-1; D is possibly TRBD1 (6 bases). V lost 4 bases and J lost 8, with 20 bases in between. In germline, CDR1 is SGHDN, CDR2 FVKESK. This CDR3 is 15 amino acids long. The CDR3: CASSLLADRYLEAFF. The CDR3, as DNA: TGTGCCAGCAGCCTCCTAGCCGACAGGTACCTCGAAGCTTTCTTT.

The gene calls are TRBV18 and TRBJ2-7, with 8 bases aligning to TRBD1. After removal of 6 bases from V and 3 bases from J, the junction contained 10 bases not matched to a gene. The germline V gene has CDR1 KGHSH and CDR2 LQKENI. The CDR3 contains 15 residues. The CDR3 is CASSQFGTGDYEQYF. DNA of the CDR3: TGTGCCAGCTCCCAGTTTGGGACAGGAGACTACGAGCAGTACTTC.

This chain links TRBV4-3 with TRBJ2-4; D uncertain. The CDR3 sequence is 14 residues long. The V and J ends lost 0 bases and 4 bases respectively, with 7 bases between them. Germline V CDR1 and CDR2: LGHNA, YSLEER. The chain's CDR3 is CASSQEARKNIQYF. CDR3 in DNA: TGCGCCAGCAGCCAAGAAGCACGGAAAAACATTCAGTACTTC.

The genes are TRBV20-1 and TRBJ2-2, with 7 bases matching TRBD1. The V segment lost 6 bases and the J segment 1 base; nucleotides outside the gene matches: 14. The CDR3 is 17 residues long. Germline CDR1 and CDR2: DFQATT and SNEGSKA (reference sequence). CDR3 coding DNA: TGCAGTGCATTGGACAGGAGGAGGCCTTTGAACACCGGGGAGCTGTTTTTT. Residues: CSALDRRRPLNTGELFF.

The chain is built from TRBV30 and TRBJ2-7; 7 bases fit TRBD1. The CDR3 spans 13 residues. The germline CDR1 and CDR2 sequences are GTSNPN and SVGIG (reference sequence). The J segment lost 4 bases and the V segment lost 0 bases, leaving 3 bases of the junction unmatched. CDR3 bases: TGTGCCTGGAGTGTAGACAGGGTTTACGAGCAGTACTTC. Protein: CAWSVDRVYEQYF.

The V gene is TRBV20-1, the J gene TRBJ1-5; D gene unclear. The CDR3 loop spans 15 amino acids. With 3 bases removed from V and 4 bases from J, the gap between germline ends came to 16 bases. CDR1 and CDR2 (germline): DFQATT, SNEGSKA (reference sequence). DNA for the CDR3: TGCAGTGCTAGCCCTCTCGTCGTCCGGAATCAGCCCCAGCATTTT. It encodes CSASPLVVRNQPQHF.

Comments on this clonotype: One end of the junction varies from germline; a read error may be responsible. The chain combines TRBV20-1 with TRBJ2-3; D is possibly TRBD1 or TRBD2 (6 bases each). This CDR3 has 15 amino acids. Per germline, CDR1 DFQATT and CDR2 SNEGSKA (reference sequence). CDR3 sequence (DNA): TGCAGTACTAGAGAGAGGGGGGCAGGAACAGATACGCAGTATTTT. Translation: CSTRERGAGTDTQYF.

The V and J genes are TRBV9 and TRBJ1-1, with no clear D. Germline lookup yields CDR1 SGDLS and CDR2 YYNGEE. The CDR3 extends over 15 amino acids. V shed 0 bases and J shed 1 base, with 10 bases lying between them. The CDR3 nucleotides are TGTGCCAGCAGCGTAGAGGGTCACGGGAACACTGAAGCTTTCTTT. Amino acids: CASSVEGHGNTEAFF.

The table lists this clonotype with a few counts. The rearrangement joins TRBV29-1 to TRBJ1-4, with no clear D. This CDR3 contains 14 residues. CDR1 is SQVTM, CDR2 ANQGSEA, per germline. The V end lost 3 bases, the J end lost 0 bases, and 8 bases lay between the germline ends. The CDR3 sequence is CSVEQRPTNEKLFF. CDR3 sequence (DNA): TGCAGCGTTGAGCAGAGGCCAACTAATGAAAAACTGTTTTTT.

This chain joins TRBV20-1 and TRBJ1-4, with D tentatively TRBD1 (6 bases). CDR3 length: 13 residues. V was shortened by 4 bases and J by 7 bases, with 13 bases between the two germline ends. The V gene's germline CDR1 is DFQATT and CDR2 SNEGSKA (reference sequence). CDR3 loop: CSATTGKGEKLFF. The CDR3, as DNA: TGCAGTGCTACTACAGGGAAGGGTGAAAAACTGTTTTTT.

The chain combines TRBV20-1 with TRBJ1-2; D call uncertain. Trimming left V 3 bases short and J 7 bases short, with 12 bases between. This CDR3 has 12 residues. Germline V CDR1 and CDR2: DFQATT, SNEGSKA (reference sequence). CDR3 in DNA: TGCAGTGCTAGCCTCGCGGCGCTTGGCTACACCTTC. Translation: CSASLAALGYTF.

This clonotype has a handful of counts. One base away lies a much larger clone, so this may be a sequencing read error. V is TRBV25-1 and J is TRBJ1-1, with D hard to call. Trimming stripped 8 bases from V and 1 base from J, with 5 bases between. This CDR3 has 11 amino acids. The germline gives CDR1 MGHDK, CDR2 SYGVNS. CDR3 loop: CASWENTEAFF. CDR3 coding DNA: TGTGCCAGCTGGGAGAACACTGAAGCTTTCTTT.

The sample holds a few counts of this clonotype. This chain joins TRBV20-1 and TRBJ1-2; 8 bases match TRBD1. CDR3 length: 14 residues. CDR1 is DFQATT, CDR2 SNEGSKA, per germline (reference sequence). The trim removed 5 bases at V and 7 bases at J, leaving 12 bases unmatched. The CDR3 loop is CSAAPGQEFGGYTF. The CDR3 DNA sequence: TGCAGTGCTGCTCCGGGACAGGAGTTTGGTGGCTACACCTTC.

Ten or more counts support this clonotype. The junction departs from the called germline gene at one end, perhaps through a read error. This chain joins TRBV7-2 and TRBJ2-5; TRBD2 aligns across 8 bases. Per the germline V gene, CDR1 is SGHTA and CDR2 is FQGNSA. This CDR3 comprises 12 residues. The CDR3 DNA sequence: TGTGCCAGCAGTTTAGCGGGGGAGACCCAGTACTTC. This gives the protein CASSLAGETQYF.

This chain connects TRBV12-3 or TRBV12-4 to TRBJ1-1; D is ambiguous. Trimming removed 6 bases at V and 8 bases at J, with 19 bases between. There are 14 residues in the CDR3. The CDR3 DNA is TGTGCCAGCAGCAATGGCCTCACGACCCCGGAAGCTTTCTTT. It specifies CASSNGLTTPEAFF.

This clonotype showed up just a few times. As DNA, the CDR3 is TGCAGTGCTAGTAGAGAGTCACCTACCAGCTACGAGCAGTACTTC. As protein: CSASRESPTSYEQYF. The J gene is TRBJ2-7, the V gene TRBV20-1; D unresolved. CDR1 and CDR2 from the germline V gene are DFQATT and SNEGSKA (reference sequence). Between the trimmed V and J ends, which lost 3 bases and 3 bases, there was a span of 18 bases. The CDR3 is 15 residues long.